The next 17 T cell receptor beta chains were all read from a single sample in a study of shared clonotypes between healthy human individuals. It was CD45RO-negative cells, positively selected for CCR7, that made up naive CD8 cells, with terminally differentiated effector memory CD45RA+ cells excluded. The repertoire was sequenced with immunoSEQ multiplex PCR; TCRdb's copy has only in-frame clones and lacks some. The sample has about 2.1 million clones, under 95% seen once. The sequenced sample was naive CD8+ T cells from PBMCs. Receptor source: a man between 18 and 35 years old in good health. Some clones in this sample may be carry-over from other donors' samples.

V and J are TRBV6-1 and TRBJ2-7; 10 bases fit TRBD2. Germline V gene lookup returns CDR1 MNHNS and CDR2 SASEGT. Unmatched junction bases numbered 8, after V lost 6 bases and J lost 3 bases. The CDR3 is 15 amino acids. CDR3 in amino acids: CASRPGLANLYEQYF. The CDR3 DNA is TGTGCCAGCAGGCCGGGACTAGCGAACCTCTACGAGCAGTACTTC.

The CDR3 here is CASSDREGILKTQYF. The CDR3 region has the DNA TGTGCCAGCAGTGATCGGGAGGGGATATTGAAGACCCAGTACTTC. The genes are TRBV6-1 and TRBJ2-5; 8 nucleotides line up with TRBD2. J was trimmed by 6 bases and V by 3 bases; bases with no gene match: 9. This CDR3 has 15 residues. Germline V gene data show CDR1 as MNHNS and CDR2 as SASEGT.

The count of this clone is one. This chain links TRBV19 with TRBJ1-1; D is uncertain. The CDR3 sequence is 13 residues long. Germline V CDR1 and CDR2: LNHDA, SQIVND (reference sequence). V was cut by 1 base and J by 4 bases, with 7 bases left in between. DNA of the CDR3: TGTGCCAGTAGTATAGCCCGGCCCACTGAAGCTTTCTTT. Translated, it gives CASSIARPTEAFF.

The chain recombines TRBV9 with TRBJ2-1; 11 bases match TRBD2. The germline CDR1 and CDR2 sequences are SGDLS and YYNGEE. V was pared by 0 bases and J by 10 bases, with 6 bases of the junction left unmatched. The CDR3 consists of 15 residues. Here the CDR3 reads CASSVARLAGGEQFF. Here the CDR3 DNA reads TGTGCCAGCAGCGTAGCTCGCCTAGCGGGAGGCGAGCAGTTCTTC.

The rearrangement uses TRBV11-3 and TRBJ2-7; D unresolved. From germline, CDR1 is SGHNT and CDR2 YENEEA. The V end lost 3 bases, the J end lost 6 bases, and 9 bases lay between the germline ends. This CDR3 spans 12 amino acids. CDR3 sequence reads: CASSLGGLEQYF. In nucleotides, the CDR3 is TGTGCCAGCAGCTTGGGTGGGCTCGAGCAGTACTTC. Combining the CDR3 with reference TRBV11-3 and TRBJ2-7 gives the whole variable domain EAGVVQSPRYKIIEKKQPVAFWCNPISGHNTLYWYLQNLGQGPELLIRYENEEAVDDSQLPKDRFSAERLKGVDSTLKIQPAELGDSAVYLCASSLGGLEQYFGPGTRLTVT.

The rearrangement uses TRBV5-8 and TRBJ1-3; 10 bases fit TRBD1. CDR1 is SGHTS and CDR2 is YDEGEE in the germline V gene. V was clipped by 1 base and J by 10 bases; unmatched bases: 5. CDR3 size: 14 residues. The CDR3 bases are TGTGCCAGCAGCTTGCGGGACAGGGGATTAACCATATATTTT. It is translated as CASSLRDRGLTIYF.

The chain joins TRBV9 to TRBJ2-3; D is undetermined. The CDR3 is 17 residues long. CDR1 is SGDLS and CDR2 is YYNGEE in the germline V gene. Deletions cut 1 base from V and 0 bases from J, with 15 bases between. The CDR3 sequence: CASSVSGRGQSTDTQYF. CDR3 DNA sequence: TGTGCCAGCAGCGTATCGGGTCGCGGTCAAAGCACAGATACGCAGTATTTT.

V usage is TRBV7-2 and J usage is TRBJ1-4; D not certain. This CDR3 is 16 amino acids long. V was clipped by 1 base and J by 7 bases, with 16 bases between them. Germline CDR1 SGHTA, CDR2 FQGNSA. CDR3 nucleotide sequence: TGTGCCAGCAGCTTAGGCGGTGAGGGTTTAGCTGAAAAACTGTTTTTT. Translation: CASSLGGEGLAEKLFF.

The table lists this clone with a count of one. The same CDR3 is also encoded by other DNA sequences in this sample. This rearrangement joins TRBV29-1 to TRBJ2-5, with no clear D. From germline, CDR1 is SQVTM and CDR2 ANQGSEA. This CDR3 comprises 10 residues. V lost 7 bases, J lost 1 base, and 4 bases lay in between. CDR3 protein: CSALQETQYF. CDR3 sequence (DNA): TGCAGCGCTCTCCAAGAGACCCAGTACTTC. Full variable domain (rest looked up from reference TRBV29-1 and TRBJ2-5): SAVISQKPSRDICQRGTSLTIQCQVDSQVTMMFWYRQQPGQSLTLIATANQGSEATYESGFVIDKFPISRPNLTFSTLTVSNMSPEDSSIYLCSALQETQYFGPGTRLLVL.

The sample holds a few counts of this clone. The CDR3 sequence: CASSRGQSNTEAFF. CDR3 sequence (DNA): TGTGCCAGCAGCCGGGGACAGTCGAACACTGAAGCTTTCTTT. The chain combines TRBV25-1 with TRBJ1-1; the match to TRBD1 covers 7 bases. The CDR3 is made up of 14 amino acids. Looked up from germline, CDR1 is MGHDK and CDR2 is SYGVNS. Trimming cost V 6 bases and J 1 base; bases outside gene matches: 5.

This rearrangement joins TRBV10-3 to TRBJ2-1; 10 positions match TRBD2. The length of the CDR3 is 19 residues. V lost 0 bases and J lost 7; bases outside the gene matches: 15. Looked up from germline, CDR1 is ENHRY and CDR2 is SYGVKD. The CDR3 DNA reads as TGTGCCATCAGTGAGTCGAAAGCGGGAGGGCCACTTCGGGGGAATGAGCAGTTCTTC. Its translation: CAISESKAGGPLRGNEQFF.

This chain links TRBV7-6 with TRBJ2-7, with D perhaps matching TRBD1 (5 bases). Trimming left V 1 base short and J 0 bases short, with 7 bases between. Germline CDR1 and CDR2: SGHVS and FNYEAQ. This CDR3 has 14 residues. This CDR3 reads CASSLEGVSYEQYF. The CDR3 region has the DNA TGTGCCAGCAGCTTAGAAGGGGTCTCCTACGAGCAGTACTTC.

This chain connects TRBV11-2 to TRBJ2-2, with TRBD1 matching over 9 bases. This CDR3 comprises 16 residues. Germline trimming cut 5 bases from V and 4 bases from J; bases unmatched to any gene: 8. The germline V gene has CDR1 SGHAT and CDR2 FQNNGV. In DNA, the CDR3 is TGTGCCAGCAGCCAGCACAGGGGGCGAGGCACCGGGGAGCTGTTTTTT. Translation: CASSQHRGRGTGELFF.

This clone is a singleton in its sample. The V and J genes are TRBV19 and TRBJ2-7; tentatively, D is TRBD2 (6 bases). The V end was cut by 3 bases, the J end by 4 bases, with 19 bases between. CDR3 length: 16 residues. CDR1 and CDR2 from the germline V gene are LNHDA and SQIVND (reference sequence). CDR3 sequence: CASSMGNPDYPYEQYF. DNA of the CDR3: TGTGCCAGTAGTATGGGAAATCCGGACTACCCTTACGAGCAGTACTTC. The full variable domain, rest sourced from reference TRBV19 and TRBJ2-7, is DGGITQSPKYLFRKEGQNVTLSCEQNLNHDAMYWYRQDPGQGLRLIYYSQIVNDFQKGDIAEGYSVSREKKESFPLTVTSAQKNPTAFYLCASSMGNPDYPYEQYFGPGTRLTVT.

The chain has TRBV7-9 and TRBJ2-2; D is uncertain. V was cut by 9 bases and J by 5 bases, with 7 bases left in between. Per germline, CDR1 SEHNR and CDR2 FQNEAQ (reference sequence). This CDR3 has 11 residues. The CDR3 sequence: CASPQTGELFF. For the CDR3, the DNA is TGTGCCAGTCCACAAACCGGGGAGCTGTTTTTT.

Note on this clone: Additional DNA sequences in this sample encode the identical CDR3. J is TRBJ2-2 and V is TRBV28, with D unclear. This CDR3 has 14 amino acids. Germline V CDR1 and CDR2: MDHEN, SYDVKM. The V end was cut by 2 bases, the J end by 0 bases, with 4 bases between. CDR3 in amino acids: CASSLLANTGELFF. For the CDR3, the DNA is TGTGCCAGCAGTTTACTCGCGAACACCGGGGAGCTGTTTTTT. Filled out from reference TRBV28 and TRBJ2-2, the complete variable domain reads DVKVTQSSRYLVKRTGEKVFLECVQDMDHENMFWYRQDPGLGLRLIYFSYDVKMKEKGDIPEGYSVSREKKERFSLILESASTNQTSMYLCASSLLANTGELFFGEGSRLTVL.

CDR3 residues: CASSTGVHEQYF. The CDR3 DNA reads as TGTGCCAGTAGTACAGGCGTCCACGAGCAGTACTTC. The rearrangement joins TRBV19 to TRBJ2-7; D unresolved. The CDR3 sequence is 12 residues long. V shed 4 bases and J shed 5 bases, with 9 bases lying between them. Germline assignment: CDR1 LNHDA and CDR2 SQIVND (reference sequence).